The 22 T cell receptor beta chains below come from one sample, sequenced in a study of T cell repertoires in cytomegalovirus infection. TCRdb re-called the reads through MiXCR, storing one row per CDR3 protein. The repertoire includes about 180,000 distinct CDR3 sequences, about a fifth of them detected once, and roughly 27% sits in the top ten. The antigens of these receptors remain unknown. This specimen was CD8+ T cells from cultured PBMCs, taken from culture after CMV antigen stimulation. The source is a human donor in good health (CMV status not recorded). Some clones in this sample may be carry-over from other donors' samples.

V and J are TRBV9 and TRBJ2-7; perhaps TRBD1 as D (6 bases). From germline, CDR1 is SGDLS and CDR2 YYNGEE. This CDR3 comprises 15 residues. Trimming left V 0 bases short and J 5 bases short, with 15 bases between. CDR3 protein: CASSVEGTPGNEQYF. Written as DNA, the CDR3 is TGTGCCAGCAGCGTAGAAGGGACACCGGGGAACGAGCAGTACTTC.

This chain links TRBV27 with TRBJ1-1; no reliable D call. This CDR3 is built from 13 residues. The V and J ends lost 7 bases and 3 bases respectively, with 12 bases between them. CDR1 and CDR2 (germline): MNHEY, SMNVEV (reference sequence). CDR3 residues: CASNAGRYTEAFF. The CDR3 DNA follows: TGTGCCAGCAACGCGGGCAGGTACACTGAAGCTTTCTTT.

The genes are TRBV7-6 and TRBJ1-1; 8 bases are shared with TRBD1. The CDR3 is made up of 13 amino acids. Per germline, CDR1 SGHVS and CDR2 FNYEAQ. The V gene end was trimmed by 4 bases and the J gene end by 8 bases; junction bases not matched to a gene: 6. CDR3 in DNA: TGTGCCAGCAGCTCCCCGGACAGGGACGAAGCTTTCTTT. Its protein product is CASSSPDRDEAFF. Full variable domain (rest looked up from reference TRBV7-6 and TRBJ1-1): GAGVSQSPRYKVTKRGQDVALRCDPISGHVSLYWYRQALGQGPEFLTYFNYEAQQDKSGLPNDRFSAERPEGSISTLTIQRTEQRDSAMYRCASSSPDRDEAFFGQGTRLTVV.

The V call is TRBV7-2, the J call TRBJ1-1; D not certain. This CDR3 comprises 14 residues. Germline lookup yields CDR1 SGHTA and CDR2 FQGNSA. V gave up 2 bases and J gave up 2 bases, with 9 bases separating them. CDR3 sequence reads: CASSLYLENTEAFF. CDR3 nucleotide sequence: TGTGCCAGCAGCTTATACCTAGAAAACACTGAAGCTTTCTTT.

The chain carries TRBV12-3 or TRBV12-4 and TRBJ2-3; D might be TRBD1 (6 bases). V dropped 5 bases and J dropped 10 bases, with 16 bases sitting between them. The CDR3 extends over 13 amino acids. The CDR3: CASSLATGFPQYF. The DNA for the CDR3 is TGTGCCAGCAGTCTGGCAACAGGGTTTCCGCAGTATTTT.

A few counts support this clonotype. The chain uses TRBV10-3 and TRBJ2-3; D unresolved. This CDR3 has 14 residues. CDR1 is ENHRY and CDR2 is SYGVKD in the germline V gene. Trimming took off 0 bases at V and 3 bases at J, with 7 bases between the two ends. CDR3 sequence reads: CAISESLGTDTQYF. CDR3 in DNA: TGTGCCATCAGTGAGTCGCTAGGAACAGATACGCAGTATTTT.

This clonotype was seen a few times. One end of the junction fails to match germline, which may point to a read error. CDR3 region: CASSHRGPQETQHF. CDR3 nucleotide sequence: TGTGCCAGCTCCCACAGGGGGCCTCAAGAGACCCAGCACTTC. The rearrangement joins TRBV14 to TRBJ2-5; 9 bases align to TRBD1. The CDR3 runs 14 residues. In germline, CDR1 is SGHDN, CDR2 FVKESK. Full variable domain (remainder filled in from reference TRBV14 and TRBJ2-5): EAGVTQFPSHSVIEKGQTVTLRCDPISGHDNLYWYRRVMGKEIKFLLHFVKESKQDESGMPNNRFLAERTGGTYSTLKVQPAELEDSGVYFCASSHRGPQETQHFGPGTRLLVL.

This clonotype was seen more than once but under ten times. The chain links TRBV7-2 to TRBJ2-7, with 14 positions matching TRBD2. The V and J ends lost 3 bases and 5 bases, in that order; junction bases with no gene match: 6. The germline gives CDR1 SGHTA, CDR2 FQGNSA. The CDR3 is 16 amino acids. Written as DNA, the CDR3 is TGTGCCAGCAGCTTTCGACTAGCGGGGGGGAGGAACGAGCAGTACTTC. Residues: CASSFRLAGGRNEQYF.

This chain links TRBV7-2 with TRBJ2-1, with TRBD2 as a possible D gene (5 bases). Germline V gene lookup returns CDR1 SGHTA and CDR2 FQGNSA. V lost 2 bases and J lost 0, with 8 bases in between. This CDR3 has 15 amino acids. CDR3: CASSLKGSSYNEQFF. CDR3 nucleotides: TGTGCCAGCAGCTTAAAAGGGAGCTCCTACAATGAGCAGTTCTTC.

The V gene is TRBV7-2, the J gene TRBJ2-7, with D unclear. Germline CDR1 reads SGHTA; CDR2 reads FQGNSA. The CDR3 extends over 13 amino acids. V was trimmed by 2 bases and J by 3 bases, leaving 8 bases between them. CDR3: CASSLPRIYEQYF. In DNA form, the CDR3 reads TGTGCCAGCAGCTTACCTAGAATCTACGAGCAGTACTTC.

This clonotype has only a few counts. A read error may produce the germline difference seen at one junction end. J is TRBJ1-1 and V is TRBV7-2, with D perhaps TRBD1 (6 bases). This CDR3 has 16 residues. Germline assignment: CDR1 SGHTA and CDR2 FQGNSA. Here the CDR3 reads CASSLGRGGKSTEAFF. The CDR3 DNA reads TGTGCCAGCAGCTTAGGACGAGGGGGGAAAAGCACTGAGGCTTTCTTT.

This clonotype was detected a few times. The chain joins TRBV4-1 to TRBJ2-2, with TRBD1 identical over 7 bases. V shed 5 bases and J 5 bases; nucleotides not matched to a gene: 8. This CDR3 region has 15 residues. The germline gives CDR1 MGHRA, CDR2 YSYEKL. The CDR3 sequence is CASSSFEGQTGELFF. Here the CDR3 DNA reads TGCGCCAGCAGCTCTTTCGAGGGACAGACCGGGGAGCTGTTTTTT.

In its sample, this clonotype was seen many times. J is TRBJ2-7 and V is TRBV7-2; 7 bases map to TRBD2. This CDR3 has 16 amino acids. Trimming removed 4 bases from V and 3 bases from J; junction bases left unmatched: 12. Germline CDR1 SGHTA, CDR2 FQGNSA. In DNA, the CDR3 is TGTGCCAGCAGCTACCCAGCGGGACCGAAACGCTACGAGCAGTACTTC. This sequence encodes CASSYPAGPKRYEQYF.

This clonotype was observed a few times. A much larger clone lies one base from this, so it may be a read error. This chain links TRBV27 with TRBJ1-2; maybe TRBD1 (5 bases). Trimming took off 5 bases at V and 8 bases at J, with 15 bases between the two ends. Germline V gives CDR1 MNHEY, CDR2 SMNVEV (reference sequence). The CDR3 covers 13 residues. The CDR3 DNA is TGTGCCAGCAGTCTCGGAGGGGTTGAAGGCTACACCTTC. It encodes CASSLGGVEGYTF.

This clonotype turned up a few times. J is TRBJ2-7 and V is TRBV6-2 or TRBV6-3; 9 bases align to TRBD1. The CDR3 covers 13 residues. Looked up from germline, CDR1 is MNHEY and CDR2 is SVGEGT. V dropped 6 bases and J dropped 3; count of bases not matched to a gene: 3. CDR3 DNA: TGTGCCAGCAGCTGGACAGGGGACTACGAGCAGTACTTC. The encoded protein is CASSWTGDYEQYF.

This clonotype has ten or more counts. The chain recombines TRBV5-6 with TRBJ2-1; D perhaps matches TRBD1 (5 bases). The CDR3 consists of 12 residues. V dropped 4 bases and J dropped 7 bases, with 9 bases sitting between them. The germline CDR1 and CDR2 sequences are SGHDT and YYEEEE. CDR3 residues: CASSPRVNEQFF. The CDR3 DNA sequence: TGTGCCAGCAGCCCCAGGGTGAATGAGCAGTTCTTC. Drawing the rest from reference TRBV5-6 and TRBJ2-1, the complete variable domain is DAGVTQSPTHLIKTRGQQVTLRCSPKSGHDTVSWYQQALGQGPQFIFQYYEEEERQRGNFPDRFSGHQFPNYSSELNVNALLLGDSALYLCASSPRVNEQFFGPGTRLTVL.

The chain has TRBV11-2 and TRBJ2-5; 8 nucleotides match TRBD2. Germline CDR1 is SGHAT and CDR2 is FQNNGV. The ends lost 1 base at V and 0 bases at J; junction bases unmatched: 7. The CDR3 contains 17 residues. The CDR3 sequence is CASSLGIQRGYQETQYF. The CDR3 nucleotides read TGTGCCAGCAGCTTAGGAATTCAGCGGGGGTACCAAGAGACCCAGTACTTC.

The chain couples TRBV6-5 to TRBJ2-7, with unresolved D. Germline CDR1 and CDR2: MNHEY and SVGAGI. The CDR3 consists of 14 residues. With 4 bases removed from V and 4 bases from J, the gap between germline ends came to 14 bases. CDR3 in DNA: TGTGCCAGCAGTTCCCTCTACGGGCGATACGAGCAGTACTTC. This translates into CASSSLYGRYEQYF.

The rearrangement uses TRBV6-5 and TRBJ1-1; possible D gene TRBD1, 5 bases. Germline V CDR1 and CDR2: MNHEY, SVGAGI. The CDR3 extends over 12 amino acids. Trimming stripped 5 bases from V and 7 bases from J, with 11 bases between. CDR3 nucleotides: TGTGCCAGCAGTGGCAGGGCGAATGAAGCTTTCTTT. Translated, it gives CASSGRANEAFF.

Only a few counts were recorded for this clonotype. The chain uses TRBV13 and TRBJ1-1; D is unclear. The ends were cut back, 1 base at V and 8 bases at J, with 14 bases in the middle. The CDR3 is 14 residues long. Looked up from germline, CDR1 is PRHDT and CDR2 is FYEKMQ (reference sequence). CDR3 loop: CASSLEMGRPEAFF. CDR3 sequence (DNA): TGTGCCAGCAGCTTAGAAATGGGCAGACCGGAAGCTTTCTTT.

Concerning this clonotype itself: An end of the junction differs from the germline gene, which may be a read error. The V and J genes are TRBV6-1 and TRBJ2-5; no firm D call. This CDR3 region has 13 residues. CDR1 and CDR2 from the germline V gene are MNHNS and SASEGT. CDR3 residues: CASRRRYQEPQYF. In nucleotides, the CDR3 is TGTGCCAGCAGGAGAAGATACCAAGAGCCCCAGTACTTC.

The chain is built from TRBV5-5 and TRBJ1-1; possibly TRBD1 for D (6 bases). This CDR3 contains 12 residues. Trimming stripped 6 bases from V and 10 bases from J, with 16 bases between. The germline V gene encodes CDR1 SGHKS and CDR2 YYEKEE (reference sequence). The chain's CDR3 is CASIARGVAAFF. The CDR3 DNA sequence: TGTGCCAGCATCGCAAGGGGGGTTGCAGCTTTCTTT.